These 5 T cell receptor beta chains came from one sample sequenced in a study of shared clonotypes between healthy human individuals. Generated by immunoSEQ multiplex PCR, the TCRdb table keeps only in-frame clones and is missing some. The table shows under 200,000 clones, with 90% to 95% occurring only once. Sequenced material: naive CD4+ T cells sorted from blood. The subset was: CD45RA+ positively selected. The source is a young woman in good health.

V gene TRBV29-1 combines with J gene TRBJ2-5; D unclear. The J call is uncertain, as TRBJ2-7 better fits the DNA end. This CDR3 comprises 13 residues. Per germline, CDR1 SQVTM and CDR2 ANQGSEA. Here the CDR3 DNA reads TGCAGCGTGATCAGTTGGTCGACCTACGAGCAGTACTTC. Its protein product is CSVISWSTYEQYF.

The chain recombines TRBV19 with TRBJ2-6, with D unclear. Germline lookup yields CDR1 LNHDA and CDR2 SQIVND (reference sequence). Deletions cut 3 bases from V and 0 bases from J, with 9 bases between. This CDR3 has 16 residues. This chain's CDR3 is CASSIEWSSGANVLTF. CDR3 coding DNA: TGTGCCAGTAGTATCGAATGGAGCTCTGGGGCCAACGTCCTGACTTTC.

The gene calls are TRBV18 and TRBJ1-1; the D is unclear. The CDR3 sequence is 15 residues long. Germline CDR1 is KGHSH and CDR2 is LQKENI. The V and J ends lost 3 bases and 3 bases respectively, with 14 bases between them. CDR3 region: CASSPSFKADTEAFF. DNA of the CDR3: TGTGCCAGCTCACCCTCTTTTAAGGCGGACACTGAAGCTTTCTTT.

This chain links TRBV10-1 with TRBJ1-4; 7 nucleotides line up with TRBD1. V shed 3 bases and J 5 bases; nucleotides not matched to a gene: 6. The CDR3 totals 15 residues. The germline V gene has CDR1 WNHNN and CDR2 SYGVQD (reference sequence). CDR3 sequence (DNA): TGCGCCAGCAGTGACGAGACAGGGCCCAATGAAAAACTGTTTTTT. It codes for CASSDETGPNEKLFF.

The chain is built from TRBV6-5 and TRBJ2-7; TRBD2 agrees at 15 bases. Per the germline V gene, CDR1 is MNHEY and CDR2 is SVGAGI. The trim removed 5 bases at V and 1 base at J, leaving 0 bases unmatched. The CDR3 totals 15 residues. The CDR3 reads CASSGTSGRSYEQYF. The CDR3 DNA follows: TGTGCCAGCAGTGGGACTAGCGGGAGGTCCTACGAGCAGTACTTC.